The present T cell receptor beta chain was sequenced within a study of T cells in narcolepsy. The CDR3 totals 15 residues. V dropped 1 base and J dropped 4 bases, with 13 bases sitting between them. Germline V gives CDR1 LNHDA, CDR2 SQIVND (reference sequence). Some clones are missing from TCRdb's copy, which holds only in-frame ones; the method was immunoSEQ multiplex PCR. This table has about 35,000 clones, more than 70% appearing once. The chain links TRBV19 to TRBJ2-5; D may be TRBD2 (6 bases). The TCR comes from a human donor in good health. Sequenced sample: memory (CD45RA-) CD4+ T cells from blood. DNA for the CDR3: TGTGCCAGTAGTATAGGGGGCGGAGGGGCAGAGACCCAGTACTTC. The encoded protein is CASSIGGGGAETQYF.